This T cell receptor beta chain was sequenced in a study of blood T cell repertoires in COVID-19. Clones were read by immunoSEQ multiplex PCR, and TCRdb kept only the in-frame ones, dropping some. The data hold 84,000 or so clones, with around 80% observed a single time. CDR1 and CDR2 from the germline V gene are MNHEY and SMNVEV (reference sequence). The V and J ends lost 3 bases and 1 base respectively, with 12 bases between them. The CDR3 is 15 residues long. This clonotype was sampled from a human donor in a cohort sampled during active COVID-19. The genes are TRBV27 and TRBJ1-1; D is possibly TRBD1 (6 bases). Sequences were obtained from peripheral blood. CDR3 loop: CASSFSGAGNTEAFF. The CDR3 DNA follows: TGTGCCAGCAGTTTTTCAGGGGCGGGGAACACTGAAGCTTTCTTT.